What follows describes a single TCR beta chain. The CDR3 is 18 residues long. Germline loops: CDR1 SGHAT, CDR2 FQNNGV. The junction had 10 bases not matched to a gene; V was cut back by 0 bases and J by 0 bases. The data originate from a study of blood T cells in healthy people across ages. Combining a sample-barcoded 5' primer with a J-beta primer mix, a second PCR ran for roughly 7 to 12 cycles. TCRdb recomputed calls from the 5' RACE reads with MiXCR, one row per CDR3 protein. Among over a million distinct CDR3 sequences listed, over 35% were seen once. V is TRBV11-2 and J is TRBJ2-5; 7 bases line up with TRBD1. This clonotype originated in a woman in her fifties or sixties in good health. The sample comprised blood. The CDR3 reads CASSLEEVGQKYQETQYF. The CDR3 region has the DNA TGTGCCAGCAGCTTAGAGGAGGTGGGACAGAAGTACCAAGAGACCCAGTACTTC.